These 16 T cell receptor beta chains were all obtained from the same sample, sequenced in a study of cytomegalovirus exposure and HLA in healthy donors. TCRdb's table, derived via immunoSEQ multiplex PCR, lists solely in-frame clones and lacks some. This table holds approximately 270,000 clones, roughly 84% found once. What was sequenced was PBMCs. The receptors shown here come from a man younger than 35 in good health and CMV-seropositive.

The CDR3 loop reads CASSVFPGGSYEQYF. Here the CDR3 DNA reads TGTGCCAGCAGTGTATTTCCGGGAGGATCCTACGAGCAGTACTTC. The chain has TRBV6-1 and TRBJ2-7, with 7 bases lining up with TRBD2. CDR1 and CDR2 from the germline V gene are MNHNS and SASEGT. Unmatched junction bases numbered 7, after V lost 4 bases and J lost 1 base. The CDR3 is 15 residues long.

The chain joins TRBV18 to TRBJ1-4, with unresolved D. The V and J ends lost 6 bases and 0 bases respectively, with 11 bases between them. Germline CDR1 reads KGHSH; CDR2 reads LQKENI. CDR3 size: 15 residues. This chain's CDR3 is CASSRGSATNEKLFF. CDR3 in DNA: TGTGCCAGCTCCCGCGGGAGTGCAACTAATGAAAAACTGTTTTTT.

The V call is TRBV29-1, the J call TRBJ2-5, with D tentatively TRBD1 (5 bases). Between the trimmed V and J ends, which lost 0 bases and 6 bases, there was a span of 8 bases. The CDR3 loop spans 12 amino acids. From germline, CDR1 is SQVTM and CDR2 ANQGSEA. CDR3 sequence (DNA): TGCAGCGTTGAAGAGACAGTTCAGACCCAGTACTTC. This translates into CSVEETVQTQYF. Full variable domain (outside the CDR3, taken from reference TRBV29-1 and TRBJ2-5): SAVISQKPSRDICQRGTSLTIQCQVDSQVTMMFWYRQQPGQSLTLIATANQGSEATYESGFVIDKFPISRPNLTFSTLTVSNMSPEDSSIYLCSVEETVQTQYFGPGTRLLVL.

The chain joins TRBV20-1 to TRBJ2-2, with D unclear. The CDR3 extends over 11 amino acids. The V gene's germline CDR1 is DFQATT and CDR2 SNEGSKA (reference sequence). V was shortened by 6 bases and J by 3 bases, with 5 bases between the two germline ends. This CDR3 reads CSAPYTGELFF. CDR3 sequence (DNA): TGCAGTGCGCCCTACACCGGGGAGCTGTTTTTT.

V is TRBV27 and J is TRBJ2-7, with 12 bases aligning to TRBD2. The CDR3 sequence is 15 residues long. After removal of 3 bases from V and 2 bases from J, the junction contained 2 bases not matched to a gene. The germline V gene encodes CDR1 MNHEY and CDR2 SMNVEV (reference sequence). The CDR3 loop reads CASSFRLAGAYEQYF. As DNA, the CDR3 is TGTGCCAGCAGTTTCCGACTAGCGGGGGCCTACGAGCAGTACTTC.

The rearrangement joins TRBV4-2 to TRBJ2-7; 13 bases align to TRBD2. The CDR3 covers 17 residues. V trimming: 0 bases; J trimming: 7 bases; junction bases outside the gene matches: 9. Germline CDR1 and CDR2: LGHNA and YNFKEQ. This CDR3 reads CASSQDRTSGRVLEQYF. The DNA of the CDR3 is TGTGCCAGCAGCCAAGATAGGACTAGCGGGAGAGTATTGGAGCAGTACTTC.

V usage is TRBV11-2 and J usage is TRBJ1-2, with D perhaps matching TRBD1 (5 bases). With 3 bases removed from V and 2 bases from J, the gap between germline ends came to 10 bases. Germline lookup yields CDR1 SGHAT and CDR2 FQNNGV. The CDR3 extends over 14 amino acids. The CDR3 loop reads CASSFSQGNYGYTF. CDR3 in DNA: TGTGCCAGCAGCTTCAGTCAGGGAAACTATGGCTACACCTTC. Using reference TRBV11-2 and TRBJ1-2 for the parts outside the CDR3, the full variable domain is EAGVAQSPRYKIIEKRQSVAFWCNPISGHATLYWYQQILGQGPKLLIQFQNNGVVDDSQLPKDRFSAERLKGVDSTLKIQPAKLEDSAVYLCASSFSQGNYGYTFGSGTRLTVV.

The CDR3 is CASSQGTGVRYGYTF. In nucleotides, the CDR3 is TGCGCCAGCAGCCAAGGGACAGGGGTTCGCTATGGCTACACCTTC. The V and J genes are TRBV4-1 and TRBJ1-2; 9 bases align to TRBD1. The CDR3 is 15 residues long. V was pared by 1 base and J by 4 bases, with 4 bases of the junction left unmatched. Germline V gene sequence: CDR1 MGHRA, CDR2 YSYEKL.

This sequence joins TRBV28 and TRBJ1-2, with D perhaps TRBD1 (6 bases). The CDR3 runs 13 residues. Between the trimmed V and J ends, which lost 4 bases and 4 bases, there was a span of 10 bases. CDR1 MDHEN and CDR2 SYDVKM come from the germline V gene. The CDR3 nucleotides are TGTGCCAGCAGTTCAACAGGGCCCTATGGCTACACCTTC. Encoded protein: CASSSTGPYGYTF.

The chain has TRBV10-3 and TRBJ2-7; D might be TRBD2 (5 bases). The length of the CDR3 is 13 residues. The V and J ends lost 7 bases and 3 bases respectively, with 13 bases between them. The V gene's germline CDR1 is ENHRY and CDR2 SYGVKD. Here the CDR3 DNA reads TGTGCCATCAACCCAGCGGACGGCTACGAGCAGTACTTC. Protein: CAINPADGYEQYF.

The chain uses TRBV19 and TRBJ2-7, with D unresolved. Deletions cut 4 bases from V and 3 bases from J, with 7 bases between. The CDR3 has 12 amino acids. CDR1 and CDR2 from the germline V gene are LNHDA and SQIVND (reference sequence). CDR3 DNA sequence: TGTGCCAGTAGTAGCACCTACTACGAGCAGTACTTC. Amino acid sequence: CASSSTYYEQYF.

This rearrangement joins TRBV10-3 to TRBJ2-1; TRBD2 agrees at 7 bases. Germline V gives CDR1 ENHRY, CDR2 SYGVKD. CDR3 length: 16 amino acids. With 0 bases clipped from V and 3 bases from J, the junction kept 5 bases outside the gene matches. The CDR3 region is CAISESASGYYNEQFF. The CDR3 DNA is TGTGCCATCAGTGAGTCGGCTAGCGGTTACTACAATGAGCAGTTCTTC.

The chain couples TRBV28 to TRBJ2-5; 11 bases match TRBD2. This CDR3 is built from 15 residues. After removal of 3 bases from V and 5 bases from J, the junction contained 5 bases not matched to a gene. Germline V gene lookup returns CDR1 MDHEN and CDR2 SYDVKM. As DNA, the CDR3 is TGTGCCAGCAGTTTGACTAGCGGGATCCGGGAGACCCAGTACTTC. The encoded protein is CASSLTSGIRETQYF. Full variable domain (rest looked up from reference TRBV28 and TRBJ2-5): DVKVTQSSRYLVKRTGEKVFLECVQDMDHENMFWYRQDPGLGLRLIYFSYDVKMKEKGDIPEGYSVSREKKERFSLILESASTNQTSMYLCASSLTSGIRETQYFGPGTRLLVL.

V gene TRBV28 combines with J gene TRBJ2-1; D is undetermined. Germline-derived CDR1 and CDR2 are MDHEN and SYDVKM. The CDR3 extends over 14 amino acids. V lost 3 bases and J lost 0, with 6 bases in between. The CDR3, as DNA: TGTGCCAGCAGTTTGCTAGACTCCTACAATGAGCAGTTCTTC. It encodes CASSLLDSYNEQFF.

V is TRBV7-9 and J is TRBJ1-4; D call uncertain. Germline V gene sequence: CDR1 SEHNR, CDR2 FQNEAQ (reference sequence). CDR3 length: 15 residues. Trimming cost V 5 bases and J 4 bases, with 14 bases left between them. CDR3 protein: CASSMDLTFNEKLFF. CDR3 bases: TGTGCCAGCAGCATGGACCTAACATTTAATGAAAAACTGTTTTTT.

For this clone: Other nucleotide sequences from this sample produce the same CDR3. The chain joins TRBV4-1 to TRBJ2-2; the match to TRBD2 covers 7 bases. Germline lookup yields CDR1 MGHRA and CDR2 YSYEKL. CDR3 size: 15 residues. The ends lost 1 base at V and 4 bases at J; junction bases unmatched: 3. CDR3 in DNA: TGCGCCAGCAGCCAAGGACTAGCTGGCACCGGGGAGCTGTTTTTT. Its protein is CASSQGLAGTGELFF.